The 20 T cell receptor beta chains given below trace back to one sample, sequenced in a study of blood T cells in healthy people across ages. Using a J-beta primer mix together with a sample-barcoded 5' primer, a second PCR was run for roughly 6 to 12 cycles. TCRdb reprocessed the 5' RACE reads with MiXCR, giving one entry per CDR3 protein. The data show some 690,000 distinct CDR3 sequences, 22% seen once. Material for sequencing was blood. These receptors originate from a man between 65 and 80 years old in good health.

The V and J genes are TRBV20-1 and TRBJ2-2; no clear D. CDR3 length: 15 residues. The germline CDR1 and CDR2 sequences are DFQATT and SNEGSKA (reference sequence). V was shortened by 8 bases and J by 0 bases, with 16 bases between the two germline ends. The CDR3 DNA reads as TGCAGTCAAAGGGCTGGTCTAGCGAACACCGGGGAGCTGTTTTTT. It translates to CSQRAGLANTGELFF.

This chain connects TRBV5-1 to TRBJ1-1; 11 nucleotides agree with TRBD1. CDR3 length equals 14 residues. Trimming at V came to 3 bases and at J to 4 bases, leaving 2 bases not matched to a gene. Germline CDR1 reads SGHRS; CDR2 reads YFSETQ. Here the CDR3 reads CASSWTGGGTEAFF. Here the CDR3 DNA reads TGCGCCAGCAGCTGGACAGGGGGCGGCACTGAAGCTTTCTTT. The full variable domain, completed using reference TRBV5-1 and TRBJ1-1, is KAGVTQTPRYLIKTRGQQVTLSCSPISGHRSVSWYQQTPGQGLQFLFEYFSETQRNKGNFPGRFSGRQFSNSRSEMNVSTLELGDSALYLCASSWTGGGTEAFFGQGTRLTVV.

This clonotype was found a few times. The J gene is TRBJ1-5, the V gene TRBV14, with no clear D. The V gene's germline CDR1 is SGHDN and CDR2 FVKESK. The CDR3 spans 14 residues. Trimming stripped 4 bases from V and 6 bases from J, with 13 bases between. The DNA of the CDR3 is TGTGCCAGCAGCCTCGGCCCCGAGCCTCAGCCCCAGCATTTT. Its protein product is CASSLGPEPQPQHF.

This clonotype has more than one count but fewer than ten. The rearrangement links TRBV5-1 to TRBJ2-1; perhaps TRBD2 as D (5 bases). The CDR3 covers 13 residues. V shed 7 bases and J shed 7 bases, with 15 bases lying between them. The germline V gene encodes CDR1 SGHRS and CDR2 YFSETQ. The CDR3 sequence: CASGEQTTNEQFF. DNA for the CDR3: TGCGCCAGCGGGGAACAGACTACAAATGAGCAGTTCTTC. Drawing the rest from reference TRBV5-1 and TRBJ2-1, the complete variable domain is KAGVTQTPRYLIKTRGQQVTLSCSPISGHRSVSWYQQTPGQGLQFLFEYFSETQRNKGNFPGRFSGRQFSNSRSEMNVSTLELGDSALYLCASGEQTTNEQFFGPGTRLTVL.

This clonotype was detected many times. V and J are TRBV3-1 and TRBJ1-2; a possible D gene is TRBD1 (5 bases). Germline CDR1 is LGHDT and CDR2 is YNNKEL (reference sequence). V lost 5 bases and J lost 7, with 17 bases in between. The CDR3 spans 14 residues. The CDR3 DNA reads TGTGCCAGCAGCATTAACCAGGGCCCTGGTGGCTACACCTTC. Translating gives CASSINQGPGGYTF. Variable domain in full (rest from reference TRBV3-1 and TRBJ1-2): DTAVSQTPKYLVTQMGNDKSIKCEQNLGHDTMYWYKQDSKKFLKIMFSYNNKELIINETVPNRFSPKSPDKAHLNLHINSLELGDSAVYFCASSINQGPGGYTFGSGTRLTVV.

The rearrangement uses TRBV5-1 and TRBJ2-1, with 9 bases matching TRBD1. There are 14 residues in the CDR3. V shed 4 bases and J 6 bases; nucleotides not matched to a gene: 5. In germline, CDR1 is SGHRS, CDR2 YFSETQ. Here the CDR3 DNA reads TGCGCCAGCAGCCACGGGACAGGGAGCAATGAGCAGTTCTTC. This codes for CASSHGTGSNEQFF.

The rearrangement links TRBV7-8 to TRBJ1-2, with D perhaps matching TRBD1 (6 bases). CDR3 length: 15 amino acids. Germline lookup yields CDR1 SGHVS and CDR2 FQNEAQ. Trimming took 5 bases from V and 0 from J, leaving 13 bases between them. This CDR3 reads CASSPSGQPNYGYTF. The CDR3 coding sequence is TGTGCCAGCAGCCCGAGCGGACAGCCTAACTATGGCTACACCTTC.

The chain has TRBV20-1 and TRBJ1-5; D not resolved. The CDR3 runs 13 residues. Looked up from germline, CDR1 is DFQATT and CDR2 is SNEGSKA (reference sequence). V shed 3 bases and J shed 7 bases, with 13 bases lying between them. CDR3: CSASGSNRQPQHF. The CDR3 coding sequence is TGCAGTGCTAGCGGATCCAACAGACAGCCCCAGCATTTT.

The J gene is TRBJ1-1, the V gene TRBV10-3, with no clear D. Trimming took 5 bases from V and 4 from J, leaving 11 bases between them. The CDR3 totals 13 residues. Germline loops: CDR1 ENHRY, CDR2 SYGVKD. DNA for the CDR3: TGTGCCATCAGTACCGGGTCACCCACTGAAGCTTTCTTT. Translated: CAISTGSPTEAFF.

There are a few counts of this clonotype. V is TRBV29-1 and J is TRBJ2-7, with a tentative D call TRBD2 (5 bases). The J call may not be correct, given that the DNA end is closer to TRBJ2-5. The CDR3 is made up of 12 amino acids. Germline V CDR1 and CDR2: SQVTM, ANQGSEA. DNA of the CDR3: TGCAGCGTTGAGGCGGGTACAGAGACCCAGTACTTC. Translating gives CSVEAGTETQYF.

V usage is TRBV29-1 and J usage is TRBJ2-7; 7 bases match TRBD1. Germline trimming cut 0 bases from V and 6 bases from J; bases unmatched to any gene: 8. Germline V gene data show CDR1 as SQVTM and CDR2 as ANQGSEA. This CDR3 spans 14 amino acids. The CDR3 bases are TGCAGCGTTGAAGATCACAGGGGTGGTGCCGAGCAGTACGTC. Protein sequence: CSVEDHRGGAEQYV.

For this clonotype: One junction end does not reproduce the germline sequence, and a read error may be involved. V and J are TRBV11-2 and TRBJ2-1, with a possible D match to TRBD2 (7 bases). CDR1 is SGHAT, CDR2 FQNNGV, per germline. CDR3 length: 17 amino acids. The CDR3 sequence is CASSLGEQGLIGNGQFF. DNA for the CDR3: TGTGCCAGCAGCTTGGGAGAACAGGGACTAATTGGCAATGGGCAGTTCTTC.

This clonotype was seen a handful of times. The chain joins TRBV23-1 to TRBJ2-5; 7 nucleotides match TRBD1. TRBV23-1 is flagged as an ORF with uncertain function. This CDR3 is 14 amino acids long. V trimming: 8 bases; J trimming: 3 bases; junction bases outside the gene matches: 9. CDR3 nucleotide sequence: TGCGCCAGCCTCGGACAGGATGATAAAGAGACCCAGTACTTC. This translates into CASLGQDDKETQYF.

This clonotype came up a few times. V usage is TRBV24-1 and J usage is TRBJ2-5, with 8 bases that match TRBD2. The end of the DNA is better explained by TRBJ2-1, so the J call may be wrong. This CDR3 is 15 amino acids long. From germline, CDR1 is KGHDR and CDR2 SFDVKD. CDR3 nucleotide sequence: TGTGCCACCAGTGATTTTCGACTAGCGTCGAATGAGCAGTTCTTC. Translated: CATSDFRLASNEQFF.

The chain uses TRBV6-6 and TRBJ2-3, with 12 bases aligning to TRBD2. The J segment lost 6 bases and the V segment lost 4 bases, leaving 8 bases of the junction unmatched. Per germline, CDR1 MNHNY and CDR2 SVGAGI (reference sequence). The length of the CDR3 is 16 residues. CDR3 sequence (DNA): TGTGCCAGCAGTTTCTCTAGCGGGGGGGCCCCGGATACGCAGTATTTT. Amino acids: CASSFSSGGAPDTQYF.

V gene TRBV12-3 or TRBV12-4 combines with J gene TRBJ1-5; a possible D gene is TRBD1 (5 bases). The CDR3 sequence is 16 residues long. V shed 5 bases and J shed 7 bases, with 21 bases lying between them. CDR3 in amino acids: CASSPPWWGGGQPQHF. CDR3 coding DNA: TGTGCCAGCAGTCCCCCTTGGTGGGGGGGTGGGCAGCCCCAGCATTTT.

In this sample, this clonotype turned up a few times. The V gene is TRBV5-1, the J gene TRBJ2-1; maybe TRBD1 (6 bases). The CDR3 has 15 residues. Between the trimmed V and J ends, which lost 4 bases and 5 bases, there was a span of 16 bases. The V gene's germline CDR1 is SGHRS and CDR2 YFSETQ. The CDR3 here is CASSIQGSQNNEQFF. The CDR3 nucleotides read TGCGCCAGCAGCATACAGGGTAGCCAAAACAATGAGCAGTTCTTC.

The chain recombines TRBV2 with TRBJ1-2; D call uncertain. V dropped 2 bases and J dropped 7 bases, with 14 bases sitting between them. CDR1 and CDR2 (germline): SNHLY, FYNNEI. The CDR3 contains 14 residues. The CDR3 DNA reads TGTGCCAGCAGTGAACGACCCAAGGCGGGTGGCTACACCTTC. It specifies CASSERPKAGGYTF.

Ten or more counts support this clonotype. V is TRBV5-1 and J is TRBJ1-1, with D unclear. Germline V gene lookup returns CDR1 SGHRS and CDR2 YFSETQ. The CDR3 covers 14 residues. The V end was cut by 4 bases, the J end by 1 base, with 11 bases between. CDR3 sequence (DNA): TGCGCCAGCAGCCCCAAGGCCGGGAACACTGAAGCTTTCTTT. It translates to CASSPKAGNTEAFF.

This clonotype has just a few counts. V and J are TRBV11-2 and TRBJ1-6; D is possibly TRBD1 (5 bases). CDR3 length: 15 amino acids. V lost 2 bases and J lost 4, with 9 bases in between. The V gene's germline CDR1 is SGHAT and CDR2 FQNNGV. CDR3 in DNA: TGTGCCAGCAGCTTATTTGGGGGGTATAATTCACCCCTCCACTTT. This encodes CASSLFGGYNSPLHF.